Listed here are 28 T cell receptor beta chains from one sample, sequenced in a study of human T cells and chemical hapten exposure. Time point described: patch test 2, 6 weeks after DPC sensitization. Noted treatment: therapeutic diphenylcyclopropenone sensitization with weekly scalp DPC. In TCRdb, the RACE reads were re-called with MiXCR into one record per CDR3 protein. This sample has more than 70,000 distinct CDR3 sequences, with under 14% found just once. The sample was whole blood, taken in connection with sensitization to the hapten diphenylcyclopropenone (DPC). The receptors here all came from a young man with alopecia areata. Some clones in this sample may be carry-over from other donors' samples.

J is TRBJ2-5 and V is TRBV4-3; maybe TRBD2 (5 bases). The CDR3 sequence is 15 residues long. Trimming pared 0 bases from V and 1 base from J, leaving 9 bases between. The germline gives CDR1 LGHNA, CDR2 YSLEER. CDR3 in amino acids: CASSQERRTQETQYF. CDR3 coding DNA: TGCGCCAGCAGCCAAGAGAGGAGGACCCAAGAGACCCAGTACTTC.

This clonotype was found many times. The rearrangement joins TRBV3-1 to TRBJ2-1; D is uncertain. The germline gives CDR1 LGHDT, CDR2 YNNKEL (reference sequence). The germline V and J ends were trimmed by 5 bases and 1 base, with 12 bases remaining between them. The CDR3 totals 15 residues. The CDR3 region has the DNA TGTGCCAGCAGCTGGTCAGCGACTTCCTACAATGAGCAGTTCTTC. Translating it yields CASSWSATSYNEQFF.

The sample holds a few counts of this clonotype. Germline and junction disagree at one end, which may indicate a read error. V gene TRBV9 combines with J gene TRBJ1-2; a weak D match, TRBD1 (5 bases). Germline V CDR1 and CDR2: SGDLS, YYNGEE. CDR3 size: 21 residues. Here the CDR3 reads CASSGGGGQGLRLPIDYGYTF. CDR3 sequence (DNA): TGTGCTAGCAGCGGAGGAGGCGGTCAGGGATTAAGATTGCCGATCGACTATGGCTACACCTTC.

This clonotype was counted many times. The rearrangement joins TRBV18 to TRBJ2-2, with unresolved D. CDR1 is KGHSH and CDR2 is LQKENI in the germline V gene. The length of the CDR3 is 18 residues. Trimming removed 6 bases at V and 0 bases at J, with 20 bases between. The DNA of the CDR3 is TGTGCCAGCTCCGGAACCATGCGGACCTACTCGAACACCGGGGAGCTGTTTTTT. Protein product: CASSGTMRTYSNTGELFF.

This clonotype was recorded many times. The chain carries TRBV6-1 and TRBJ2-3, with D possibly matching TRBD1 (5 bases). The CDR3 spans 14 residues. CDR1 and CDR2 (germline): MNHNS, SASEGT. The V end was cut by 4 bases, the J end by 1 base, with 9 bases between. CDR3 bases: TGTGCCAGCAGTGGGGGCCGGGGCACAGATACGCAGTATTTT. Its translation is CASSGGRGTDTQYF.

The genes are TRBV6-1 and TRBJ1-4; D unresolved. This CDR3 region has 16 residues. Germline CDR1 and CDR2: MNHNS and SASEGT. V was clipped by 1 base and J by 0 bases, with 9 bases between them. In DNA form, the CDR3 reads TGTGCCAGCAGTGAAGTAACTCCAGCAACTAATGAAAAACTGTTTTTT. Translated, it gives CASSEVTPATNEKLFF.

The chain is built from TRBV12-3 or TRBV12-4 and TRBJ1-2; D is unclear. The CDR3 has 13 residues. Trimming took 2 bases from V and 8 from J, leaving 12 bases between them. CDR3: CASSLQSLIGYTF. The CDR3, as DNA: TGTGCCAGCAGTTTACAGTCCCTCATAGGCTACACCTTC.

This clonotype was detected a few times. The V gene is TRBV4-1, the J gene TRBJ2-2; 9 nucleotides line up with TRBD2. The germline V gene has CDR1 MGHRA and CDR2 YSYEKL. Trimming at V came to 1 base and at J to 6 bases, leaving 9 bases not matched to a gene. This CDR3 contains 17 residues. The CDR3, as DNA: TGCGCCAGCAGCCAAGCCAGTGGCGGGGGGGCCTCCGGGGAGCTGTTTTTT. Translated: CASSQASGGGASGELFF.

The table lists this clonotype with a few counts. The rearrangement joins TRBV28 to TRBJ1-3; D might be TRBD1 (5 bases). V was cut by 2 bases and J by 0 bases, with 8 bases left in between. This CDR3 comprises 15 residues. The germline gives CDR1 MDHEN, CDR2 SYDVKM. CDR3 DNA: TGTGCCAGCAGTTTAACAGGTAGCTCTGGAAACACCATATATTTT. Protein sequence: CASSLTGSSGNTIYF.

This clonotype turned up a few times. This chain links TRBV18 with TRBJ1-1, with D possibly matching TRBD1 (5 bases). The length of the CDR3 is 19 residues. With 8 bases removed from V and 0 bases from J, the gap between germline ends came to 28 bases. The germline CDR1 and CDR2 sequences are KGHSH and LQKENI. The DNA for the CDR3 is TGTGCCAGCCACGGGACCTCTCTGGGATCGGATACTATGAACACTGAAGCTTTCTTT. It encodes CASHGTSLGSDTMNTEAFF. Full variable domain (outside the CDR3, taken from reference TRBV18 and TRBJ1-1): NAGVMQNPRHLVRRRGQEARLRCSPMKGHSHVYWYRQLPEEGLKFMVYLQKENIIDESGMPKERFSAEFPKEGPSILRIQQVVRGDSAAYFCASHGTSLGSDTMNTEAFFGQGTRLTVV.

The chain recombines TRBV7-2 with TRBJ2-1; TRBD2 aligns across 14 bases. The CDR3 spans 16 residues. Germline CDR1 SGHTA, CDR2 FQGNSA. The V and J ends lost 5 bases and 8 bases, in that order; junction bases with no gene match: 8. The CDR3 spells CASSTRLAGGMDEQFF. CDR3 nucleotides: TGTGCCAGCAGCACCCGACTAGCGGGGGGGATGGATGAGCAGTTCTTC.

The V and J genes are TRBV5-1 and TRBJ2-3, with 8 positions matching TRBD1. This CDR3 spans 16 amino acids. V was clipped by 4 bases and J by 4 bases; unmatched bases: 11. CDR1 is SGHRS, CDR2 YFSETQ, per germline. CDR3 nucleotides: TGCGCCAGCAGCACCCGGACAGGGATTTTCGCAGATACGCAGTATTTT. Translation: CASSTRTGIFADTQYF.

Only a few counts were recorded for this clonotype. The chain employs TRBV9 and TRBJ2-2; the D gene could be TRBD1 or TRBD2 (5 bases each). Trimming cost V 7 bases and J 4 bases, with 14 bases left between them. From germline, CDR1 is SGDLS and CDR2 YYNGEE. CDR3 length: 14 residues. The CDR3 nucleotides read TGTGCCAGCGGGGGTAGGGTCCCCACCGGGGAGCTGTTTTTT. Its protein is CASGGRVPTGELFF.

The chain uses TRBV6-6 and TRBJ2-3; D remains ambiguous. V was shortened by 2 bases and J by 0 bases, with 9 bases between the two germline ends. There are 15 residues in the CDR3. Germline CDR1 MNHNY, CDR2 SVGAGI (reference sequence). The CDR3 protein is CASSYLGTSTDTQYF. The CDR3 DNA is TGTGCCAGCAGTTACCTGGGAACTAGCACAGATACGCAGTATTTT.

The chain has TRBV12-3 or TRBV12-4 and TRBJ2-1; D is perhaps TRBD1 (5 bases). Deletions cut 2 bases from V and 8 bases from J, with 13 bases between. There are 14 residues in the CDR3. CDR3 sequence: CASSLPPGAHEQFF. CDR3 DNA sequence: TGTGCCAGCAGTTTACCCCCTGGGGCGCATGAGCAGTTCTTC.

The genes are TRBV6-4 and TRBJ1-2, with 7 bases lining up with TRBD1. The V and J ends lost 5 bases and 0 bases, in that order; junction bases with no gene match: 3. This CDR3 spans 14 amino acids. CDR1 is MRHNA and CDR2 is SNTAGT in the germline V gene. CDR3 DNA sequence: TGTGCCAGCAGTTCGGACAGGACTAACTATGGCTACACCTTC. This encodes CASSSDRTNYGYTF.

V and J are TRBV7-9 and TRBJ1-1; TRBD1 agrees at 7 bases. The germline V gene encodes CDR1 SEHNR and CDR2 FQNEAQ (reference sequence). The junction had 7 bases not matched to a gene; V was cut back by 10 bases and J by 5 bases. The CDR3 is made up of 12 amino acids. Here the CDR3 reads CATQAGGTEAFF. DNA of the CDR3: TGTGCCACACAGGCAGGGGGGACTGAAGCTTTCTTT.

V is TRBV6-2 or TRBV6-3 and J is TRBJ2-2; D is undetermined. The V end lost 0 bases, the J end lost 6 bases, and 5 bases lay between the germline ends. Germline V gene sequence: CDR1 MNHEY, CDR2 SVGEGT. The CDR3 runs 13 residues. The CDR3 sequence is CASSYSRPGELFF. CDR3 in DNA: TGTGCCAGCAGTTACTCGCGCCCCGGGGAGCTGTTTTTT.

The chain combines TRBV29-1 with TRBJ1-2; D unresolved. The CDR3 consists of 12 residues. Per germline, CDR1 SQVTM and CDR2 ANQGSEA. With 3 bases removed from V and 1 base from J, the gap between germline ends came to 6 bases. The CDR3 coding sequence is TGCAGCGTTGAGGGAAATAACTATGGCTACACCTTC. Its translation is CSVEGNNYGYTF. Combining the CDR3 with reference TRBV29-1 and TRBJ1-2 gives the whole variable domain SAVISQKPSRDICQRGTSLTIQCQVDSQVTMMFWYRQQPGQSLTLIATANQGSEATYESGFVIDKFPISRPNLTFSTLTVSNMSPEDSSIYLCSVEGNNYGYTFGSGTRLTVV.

The chain combines TRBV7-6 with TRBJ2-1; no clear D gene. The CDR3 is 19 amino acids. Germline V lookup: CDR1 SGHVS, CDR2 FNYEAQ. The V end was cut by 4 bases, the J end by 0 bases, with 22 bases between. The CDR3 spells CASSYLVVHPELSYNEQFF. The CDR3 DNA reads as TGTGCCAGCAGCTACCTGGTCGTCCACCCGGAGCTCTCCTACAATGAGCAGTTCTTC.

A few counts support this clonotype. The chain couples TRBV9 to TRBJ1-1; D is perhaps TRBD1 (6 bases). CDR1 and CDR2 (germline): SGDLS, YYNGEE. The length of the CDR3 is 13 residues. Trimming pared 0 bases from V and 3 bases from J, leaving 6 bases between. Written as DNA, the CDR3 is TGTGCCAGCAGCGTAGCAGGGGACACTGAAGCTTTCTTT. Amino acid sequence: CASSVAGDTEAFF.

This clonotype showed up just a few times. The V gene is TRBV9, the J gene TRBJ1-1, with a possible D match to TRBD1 (5 bases). The germline V and J ends were trimmed by 0 bases and 4 bases, with 13 bases remaining between them. The CDR3 has 15 amino acids. Germline V gene data show CDR1 as SGDLS and CDR2 as YYNGEE. CDR3 DNA: TGTGCCAGCAGCGTAGGAGGGGTAGGCGGCACTGAAGCTTTCTTT. Residues: CASSVGGVGGTEAFF.

This clonotype has only a few counts. V gene TRBV7-2 combines with J gene TRBJ1-6; perhaps TRBD1 as D (5 bases). CDR3 length equals 14 residues. CDR1 is SGHTA and CDR2 is FQGNSA in the germline V gene. V lost 2 bases, J lost 7 bases, and 9 bases lay in between. The chain's CDR3 is CASSLRRTNSPLHF. CDR3 coding DNA: TGTGCCAGCAGCTTACGGAGGACAAATTCACCCCTCCACTTT.

This clonotype has more than one count but fewer than ten. The chain carries TRBV7-2 and TRBJ2-3, with a weak D call TRBD2 (6 bases). This CDR3 contains 17 residues. The V gene's germline CDR1 is SGHTA and CDR2 FQGNSA. With 0 bases removed from V and 0 bases from J, the gap between germline ends came to 13 bases. The DNA of the CDR3 is TGTGCCAGCAGCTTAGCTCGATGGGGGGAGAGCACAGATACGCAGTATTTT. Residues: CASSLARWGESTDTQYF.

This clonotype was counted only a few times. The V and J genes are TRBV10-3 and TRBJ2-7; tentatively, D is TRBD1 or TRBD2 (5 bases each). CDR1 is ENHRY, CDR2 SYGVKD, per germline. V was trimmed by 7 bases and J by 2 bases, leaving 18 bases between them. This CDR3 comprises 15 residues. CDR3 region: CAINAGSGRTYEQYF. CDR3 nucleotide sequence: TGTGCCATCAACGCGGGCTCAGGGCGGACCTACGAGCAGTACTTC.

This clonotype has ten or more counts. This chain joins TRBV4-1 and TRBJ1-2; 9 bases match TRBD1. Per the germline V gene, CDR1 is MGHRA and CDR2 is YSYEKL. The CDR3 spans 15 residues. V lost 0 bases to trimming and J lost 5 bases; unmatched junction nucleotides: 4. CDR3 DNA sequence: TGCGCCAGCAGCCAAGATGGGACAGGGTATTATGGCTACACCTTC. It encodes CASSQDGTGYYGYTF.

This clonotype has a count of ten or more. The chain has TRBV6-1 and TRBJ1-6, with 7 bases matching TRBD1. V lost 6 bases to trimming and J lost 5 bases; unmatched junction nucleotides: 4. This CDR3 is 14 amino acids long. The germline gives CDR1 MNHNS, CDR2 SASEGT. CDR3 coding DNA: TGTGCCAGCAGGGGGACAGAACATAATTCACCCCTCCACTTT. Its protein is CASRGTEHNSPLHF.

This clonotype was counted between two and nine times. The chain employs TRBV7-9 and TRBJ2-3; 7 nucleotides match TRBD2. Germline V lookup: CDR1 SEHNR, CDR2 FQNEAQ (reference sequence). V gave up 10 bases and J gave up 2 bases; unmatched junction bases: 3. This CDR3 is 12 amino acids long. CDR3 sequence: CATAGITDTQYF. CDR3 sequence (DNA): TGTGCCACAGCGGGGATCACAGATACGCAGTATTTT.